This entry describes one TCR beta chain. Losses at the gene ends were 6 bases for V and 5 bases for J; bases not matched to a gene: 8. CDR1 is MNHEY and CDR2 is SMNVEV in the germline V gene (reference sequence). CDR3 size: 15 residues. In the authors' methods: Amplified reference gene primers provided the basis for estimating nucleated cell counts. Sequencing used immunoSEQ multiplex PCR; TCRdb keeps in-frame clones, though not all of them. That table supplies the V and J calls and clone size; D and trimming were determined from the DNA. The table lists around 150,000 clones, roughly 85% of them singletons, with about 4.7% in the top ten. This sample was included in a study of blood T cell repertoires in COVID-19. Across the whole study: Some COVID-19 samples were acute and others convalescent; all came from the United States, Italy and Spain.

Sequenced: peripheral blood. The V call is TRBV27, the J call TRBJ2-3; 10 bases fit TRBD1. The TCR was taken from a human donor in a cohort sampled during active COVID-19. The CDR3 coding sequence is TGTGCCAGCAGGGCCAGACAGGGGGCGGGAGATACGCAGTATTTT. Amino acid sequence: CASRARQGAGDTQYF.